The 19 T cell receptor beta chains listed next were all sequenced from one sample in a study of PD-1 blockade in classical Hodgkin lymphoma. Assay used: immunoSEQ multiplex PCR; TCRdb lists only in-frame clones, some missing. The table has 25,000 to 30,000 clones, 70% to 90% seen once; the top ten hold roughly 6.2%. All trial patients relapsed after autologous stem cell transplantation. Isolation of CD8+ T cells from thawed PBMCs used magnetic negative selection. Sequencing used CD8+ T cells from blood, obtained at baseline. All receptors come from a human donor with classical Hodgkin lymphoma.

The genes are TRBV28 and TRBJ2-5, with D perhaps TRBD1 (6 bases). Trimming left V 5 bases short and J 5 bases short, with 18 bases between. From germline, CDR1 is MDHEN and CDR2 SYDVKM. This CDR3 has 15 amino acids. CDR3 nucleotide sequence: TGTGCCAGCAGTCGGCGCAACAGGGCGCGGGAGACCCAGTACTTC. This codes for CASSRRNRARETQYF.

This clone came up once. V and J are TRBV7-6 and TRBJ1-1; the D gene is possibly TRBD1 (6 bases). The V end was cut by 7 bases, the J end by 6 bases, with 15 bases between. CDR3 length: 13 amino acids. Germline V CDR1 and CDR2: SGHVS, FNYEAQ. The CDR3: CASTLGGGSEAFF. CDR3 DNA: TGTGCCAGCACCCTAGGGGGGGGCTCTGAAGCTTTCTTT.

For the CDR3, the DNA is TGTGCCAGGGGACTCCCCCCCACAGATACGCAGTATTTT. It encodes CARGLPPTDTQYF. The chain uses TRBV2 and TRBJ2-3; D is possibly TRBD2 (6 bases). V gave up 9 bases and J gave up 2 bases, with 12 bases separating them. The germline V gene has CDR1 SNHLY and CDR2 FYNNEI. This CDR3 contains 13 residues. Full variable domain (outside the CDR3, taken from reference TRBV2 and TRBJ2-3): EPEVTQTPSHQVTQMGQEVILRCVPISNHLYFYWYRQILGQKVEFLVSFYNNEISEKSEIFDDQFSVERPDGSNFTLKIRSTKLEDSAMYFCARGLPPTDTQYFGPGTRLTVL.

The rearrangement uses TRBV28 and TRBJ1-2; D not resolved. The germline V gene has CDR1 MDHEN and CDR2 SYDVKM. The CDR3 is made up of 13 amino acids. V was shortened by 6 bases and J by 7 bases, with 15 bases between the two germline ends. CDR3 region: CASSSNRVAGYTF. The CDR3 DNA reads TGTGCCAGCAGCTCAAATAGGGTAGCTGGCTACACCTTC.

This clone is a singleton in its sample. The rearrangement joins TRBV10-1 to TRBJ2-5; 11 bases are shared with TRBD1. CDR3 length equals 15 residues. The V gene's germline CDR1 is WNHNN and CDR2 SYGVQD (reference sequence). CDR3 nucleotides: TGCGCAGGCTGCGGACAGGGGGCTTACCAAGAGACCCAGTACTTC. It is translated as CAGCGQGAYQETQYF.

The genes are TRBV9 and TRBJ2-1; weak D call: TRBD2 (5 bases). The germline gives CDR1 SGDLS, CDR2 YYNGEE. Trimming pared 0 bases from V and 1 base from J, leaving 11 bases between. This CDR3 has 16 residues. The CDR3 DNA reads as TGTGCCAGCAGCGTAGTCCTAGCAGAGTCCTACAATGAGCAGTTCTTC. As protein: CASSVVLAESYNEQFF.

The V call is TRBV2, the J call TRBJ2-1, with TRBD2 matching over 13 bases. There are 21 residues in the CDR3. Germline V lookup: CDR1 SNHLY, CDR2 FYNNEI. Trimming at V came to 6 bases and at J to 5 bases, leaving 22 bases not matched to a gene. CDR3 sequence (DNA): TGTGCCAGCAGCAAACCTTGGGACACCGGGACTAGCGGGACTTGGGACAATGAGCAGTTCTTC. This sequence encodes CASSKPWDTGTSGTWDNEQFF.

The rearrangement uses TRBV7-2 and TRBJ2-5; 10 bases agree with TRBD2. CDR3 size: 15 residues. Trimming cost V 2 bases and J 4 bases; bases outside gene matches: 4. CDR1 SGHTA and CDR2 FQGNSA come from the germline V gene. The CDR3 nucleotides are TGTGCCAGCAGCTTATCTAGCGGGAGTGGAGAGACCCAGTACTTC. Its protein is CASSLSSGSGETQYF.

The chain joins TRBV29-1 to TRBJ2-1, with 16 bases matching TRBD2. Germline CDR1 and CDR2: SQVTM and ANQGSEA. The CDR3 totals 16 residues. The trim removed 6 bases at V and 7 bases at J, leaving 9 bases unmatched. The CDR3 sequence: CSVTGTSGRAANEQFF. DNA for the CDR3: TGCAGCGTCACCGGGACTAGCGGGAGGGCCGCGAATGAGCAGTTCTTC.

V is TRBV6-5 and J is TRBJ1-2; D perhaps matches TRBD1 (6 bases). The CDR3 contains 15 residues. Germline CDR1 is MNHEY and CDR2 is SVGAGI. V lost 6 bases and J 0 bases, leaving 14 bases between the germline ends. CDR3 amino acids: CASSDRTAANYGYTF. The CDR3 nucleotides are TGTGCCAGCAGCGACCGGACAGCAGCTAACTATGGCTACACCTTC.

This chain joins TRBV7-6 and TRBJ2-5, with D possibly TRBD2 on 5 matching bases. The CDR3 loop spans 14 amino acids. Trimming left V 5 bases short and J 0 bases short, with 10 bases between. Germline values: CDR1 SGHVS, CDR2 FNYEAQ. The DNA of the CDR3 is TGTGCCAGCAGCCCGCGCGGGTACCAAGAGACCCAGTACTTC. Amino acids: CASSPRGYQETQYF. Using reference TRBV7-6 and TRBJ2-5 for the parts outside the CDR3, the full variable domain is GAGVSQSPRYKVTKRGQDVALRCDPISGHVSLYWYRQALGQGPEFLTYFNYEAQQDKSGLPNDRFSAERPEGSISTLTIQRTEQRDSAMYRCASSPRGYQETQYFGPGTRLLVL.

The chain carries TRBV2 and TRBJ2-7; TRBD2 agrees at 13 bases. The CDR3 is 18 amino acids. V gave up 7 bases and J gave up 1 base; unmatched junction bases: 13. Germline CDR1 is SNHLY and CDR2 is FYNNEI. The DNA for the CDR3 is TGTGCCAGCATCCATAGGCCCGGGACTAGCGGGAAATCCTACGAGCAGTACTTC. Residues: CASIHRPGTSGKSYEQYF.

This chain connects TRBV7-9 to TRBJ1-1, with 10 bases lining up with TRBD1. This CDR3 is built from 16 residues. From germline, CDR1 is SEHNR and CDR2 FQNEAQ (reference sequence). V lost 5 bases and J lost 0; bases outside the gene matches: 6. The DNA of the CDR3 is TGTGCCAGCAGCCGGGACAGGGGCTACATGAACACTGAAGCTTTCTTT. This translates into CASSRDRGYMNTEAFF.

The chain combines TRBV28 with TRBJ1-5; 7 bases line up with TRBD1. The CDR3 is made up of 14 amino acids. V shed 3 bases and J 3 bases; nucleotides not matched to a gene: 2. In germline, CDR1 is MDHEN, CDR2 SYDVKM. CDR3 sequence (DNA): TGTGCCAGCAGTTTGACAGGGAACAATCAGCCCCAGCATTTT. Protein sequence: CASSLTGNNQPQHF.

This clone occurred once. The rearrangement links TRBV28 to TRBJ2-5; 14 nucleotides match TRBD2. This CDR3 region has 19 residues. V was pared by 5 bases and J by 4 bases, with 15 bases of the junction left unmatched. The germline V gene has CDR1 MDHEN and CDR2 SYDVKM. CDR3 sequence reads: CASSPPPQGLAGVGETQYF. As DNA, the CDR3 is TGTGCCAGCAGTCCCCCGCCTCAGGGACTAGCGGGAGTCGGAGAGACCCAGTACTTC. The full variable domain, completed using reference TRBV28 and TRBJ2-5, is DVKVTQSSRYLVKRTGEKVFLECVQDMDHENMFWYRQDPGLGLRLIYFSYDVKMKEKGDIPEGYSVSREKKERFSLILESASTNQTSMYLCASSPPPQGLAGVGETQYFGPGTRLLVL.

The V gene is TRBV25-1, the J gene TRBJ2-5; 9 nucleotides agree with TRBD1. The length of the CDR3 is 16 residues. Germline V gene sequence: CDR1 MGHDK, CDR2 SYGVNS. Trimming removed 0 bases from V and 0 bases from J; junction bases left unmatched: 2. The CDR3 DNA reads TGTGCCAGCAGTGAATACGGGACAGGGCACCAAGAGACCCAGTACTTC. It encodes CASSEYGTGHQETQYF. The full variable domain, with the rest looked up from reference TRBV25-1 and TRBJ2-5, is EADIYQTPRYLVIGTGKKITLECSQTMGHDKMYWYQQDPGMELHLIHYSYGVNSTEKGDLSSESTVSRIRTEHFPLTLESARPSHTSQYLCASSEYGTGHQETQYFGPGTRLLVL.

The chain uses TRBV28 and TRBJ1-2; 10 positions agree with TRBD1. Germline values: CDR1 MDHEN, CDR2 SYDVKM. J lost 2 bases, V lost 4 bases, and 1 base had no gene match. CDR3 length: 14 amino acids. CDR3: CASSWGQGNYGYTF. DNA of the CDR3: TGTGCCAGCAGTTGGGGACAGGGGAACTATGGCTACACCTTC.

This chain links TRBV27 with TRBJ1-1; D may be TRBD1 (5 bases). The CDR3 is made up of 14 amino acids. V lost 5 bases to trimming and J lost 4 bases, with 14 bases between them. The germline V gene has CDR1 MNHEY and CDR2 SMNVEV (reference sequence). DNA for the CDR3: TGTGCCAGCAGTGGGGGAACTACGTCCACTGAAGCTTTCTTT. It codes for CASSGGTTSTEAFF.

The gene calls are TRBV27 and TRBJ2-1, with 16 bases identical to TRBD2. The CDR3 has 22 amino acids. With V trimmed by 8 bases and J by 0 bases, 19 bases remained unmatched. Looked up from germline, CDR1 is MNHEY and CDR2 is SMNVEV (reference sequence). CDR3 region: CASRTGQGGTSGRAVSYNEQFF. Here the CDR3 DNA reads TGTGCCAGCCGTACGGGACAGGGCGGGACTAGCGGGAGGGCCGTCTCCTACAATGAGCAGTTCTTC.